Following are 7 T cell receptor beta chains from one sample sequenced in a study of T-cell memory formation after mild COVID-19. Via MiXCR, TCRdb re-called the 5' RACE reads, giving one row per CDR3 protein. Here the sample spans hundreds of thousands of distinct CDR3 sequences, around a sixth being singletons. Sequenced sample: PBMCs or a T cell subset sorted from them (not recorded which). Every receptor here comes from a man aged 18-30 years who had mild COVID-19 (a few samples of this study predate the infection). Cell type and time point are not known.

This clonotype has just a few counts. CDR3: CASSQGTRGSYNEQFF. CDR3 nucleotide sequence: TGTGCCAGCAGCCAAGGGACTAGAGGATCCTACAATGAGCAGTTCTTC. V and J are TRBV14 and TRBJ2-1; 7 bases match TRBD2. Germline values: CDR1 SGHDN, CDR2 FVKESK. CDR3 size: 16 residues. V lost 1 base and J lost 1; bases outside the gene matches: 4.

This clonotype was seen at least ten times. This rearrangement joins TRBV9 to TRBJ1-2, with D maybe TRBD1 (6 bases). V dropped 1 base and J dropped 3 bases, with 7 bases sitting between them. Germline CDR1 SGDLS, CDR2 YYNGEE. This CDR3 has 13 amino acids. The CDR3 sequence is CASSVSGDYGYTF. The CDR3 nucleotides are TGTGCCAGCAGCGTATCAGGGGACTATGGCTACACCTTC.

The chain joins TRBV12-3 or TRBV12-4 to TRBJ1-2; no reliable D call. This CDR3 is 15 amino acids long. Trimming left V 2 bases short and J 2 bases short, with 12 bases between. The CDR3 loop reads CASSLRGIGNYGYTF. CDR3 DNA: TGTGCCAGCAGTTTACGGGGAATTGGGAACTATGGCTACACCTTC.

The chain combines TRBV12-3 or TRBV12-4 with TRBJ2-4; TRBD1 might be the D (6 bases). The V end lost 0 bases, the J end lost 7 bases, and 13 bases lay between the germline ends. The CDR3 has 15 amino acids. The CDR3 region is CASSLARTAWNIQYF. The CDR3 nucleotides read TGTGCCAGCAGTTTAGCGAGGACAGCATGGAACATTCAGTACTTC.

This clonotype was observed a single time. This rearrangement joins TRBV28 to TRBJ2-4; D is possibly TRBD2 (6 bases). Trimming shortened V by 5 bases and J by 1 base, and 15 bases separated the two germline ends. The germline gives CDR1 MDHEN, CDR2 SYDVKM. There are 16 residues in the CDR3. Here the CDR3 reads CASSPMGGIAKNIQYF. The CDR3 DNA follows: TGTGCCAGCAGTCCCATGGGGGGAATCGCCAAAAACATTCAGTACTTC.

This clonotype has a handful of counts. V is TRBV6-2 or TRBV6-3 and J is TRBJ2-7; no clear D. Trimming took off 2 bases at V and 3 bases at J, with 14 bases between the two ends. The germline CDR1 and CDR2 sequences are MNHEY and SVGEGT. The CDR3 is 15 amino acids. The CDR3 DNA reads TGTGCCAGCAGTTACGGTTCTCGACTGGGCTACGAGCAGTACGTC. Its protein product is CASSYGSRLGYEQYV.

This clonotype has more than one count but fewer than ten. V is TRBV18 and J is TRBJ1-2, with D hard to call. The CDR3 has 13 amino acids. V was clipped by 4 bases and J by 6 bases, with 12 bases between them. The germline CDR1 and CDR2 sequences are KGHSH and LQKENI. CDR3 amino acids: CASSRGSLDGYTF. In nucleotides, the CDR3 is TGTGCCAGCTCACGAGGGAGTCTCGATGGCTACACCTTC.